This record covers a single T cell receptor beta chain. Only in-frame clones appear in the TCRdb table, and some are missing; sequencing was by immunoSEQ multiplex PCR. The sample gives 85,000 to 110,000 clones, roughly 89% of which show up once; about a fifth is in the top ten. These data come from a study of control samples from healthy donors and cancer patients. CDR3 length: 14 amino acids. The germline gives CDR1 LNHDA, CDR2 SQIVND (reference sequence). The V end was cut by 5 bases, the J end by 9 bases, with 19 bases between. This sequence joins TRBV19 and TRBJ2-5; either TRBD1 or TRBD2 may supply D (5 bases each). Source material: PBMCs. This TCR came from a man in his sixties with lung cancer. CDR3 sequence: CASSSGTDIGAQYF. CDR3 coding DNA: TGTGCCAGTAGTTCCGGGACCGATATCGGGGCCCAGTACTTC. Together with reference TRBV19 and TRBJ2-5, the CDR3 gives the full variable domain: DGGITQSPKYLFRKEGQNVTLSCEQNLNHDAMYWYRQDPGQGLRLIYYSQIVNDFQKGDIAEGYSVSREKKESFPLTVTSAQKNPTAFYLCASSSGTDIGAQYFGPGTRLLVL.